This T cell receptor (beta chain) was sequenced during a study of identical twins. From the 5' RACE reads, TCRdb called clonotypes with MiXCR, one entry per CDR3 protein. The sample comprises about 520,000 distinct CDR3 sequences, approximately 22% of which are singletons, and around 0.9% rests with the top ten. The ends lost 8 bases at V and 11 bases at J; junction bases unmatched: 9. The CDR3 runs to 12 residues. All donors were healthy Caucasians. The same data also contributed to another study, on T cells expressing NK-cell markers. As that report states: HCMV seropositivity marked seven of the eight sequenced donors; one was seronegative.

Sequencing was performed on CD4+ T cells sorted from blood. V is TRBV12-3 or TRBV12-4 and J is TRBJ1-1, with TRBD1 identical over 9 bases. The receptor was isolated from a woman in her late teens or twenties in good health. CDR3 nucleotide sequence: TGTGCCAGCGGTCCCACACAGGGGGCGGCTTTCTTT. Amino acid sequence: CASGPTQGAAFF.